Each of the 2 T cell receptor beta chains below was sequenced from the same sample in a study of T-cell reconstitution after alpha-beta-depleted transplantation in children. Unique molecular identifiers were used to barcode this TCRbeta library. TCRdb re-analysed the PCR reads in MiXCR, keeping a single row per CDR3 protein. The repertoire holds some 350,000 distinct CDR3 sequences, with 10% as singletons. The material was PBMCs from the stem cell graft donor, obtained from the stem cell graft. The receptors here all came from a human donor who donated a stem cell graft to a child with acute lymphoblastic leukemia.

The J gene is TRBJ1-2, the V gene TRBV5-1; the D is unclear. CDR3 length: 14 residues. The V end was cut by 0 bases, the J end by 7 bases, with 13 bases between. Germline V CDR1 and CDR2: SGHRS, YFSETQ. CDR3 DNA sequence: TGCGCCAGCAGCTTGGGGAGCCCCTCGATTGGCTACACCTTC. It translates to CASSLGSPSIGYTF.

V is TRBV3-1 and J is TRBJ2-2; a possible D gene is TRBD1 (6 bases). Germline CDR1 reads LGHDT; CDR2 reads YNNKEL (reference sequence). The V and J ends lost 7 bases and 5 bases respectively, with 17 bases between them. The CDR3 extends over 15 amino acids. CDR3: CASTPSGDLTGELFF. As DNA, the CDR3 is TGTGCCAGCACCCCGTCAGGGGACCTGACCGGGGAGCTGTTTTTT. Drawing the rest from reference TRBV3-1 and TRBJ2-2, the complete variable domain is DTAVSQTPKYLVTQMGNDKSIKCEQNLGHDTMYWYKQDSKKFLKIMFSYNNKELIINETVPNRFSPKSPDKAHLNLHINSLELGDSAVYFCASTPSGDLTGELFFGEGSRLTVL.